The present TCR beta chain was sequenced within a study of T-cell reconstitution after alpha-beta-depleted transplantation in children. This clonotype was seen many times. For TCRbeta, the library was prepared with unique molecular identifiers. TCRdb processed the PCR reads anew with MiXCR; each CDR3 protein has one entry. The table records fewer than 400,000 distinct CDR3 sequences, around 20% of them present only once. V was pared by 1 base and J by 5 bases, with 0 bases between. From germline, CDR1 is MNHEY and CDR2 SVGAGI. The CDR3 consists of 12 residues. This sequence originates from a human donor who donated a stem cell graft to a child with acute myeloid leukemia. This rearrangement joins TRBV6-5 to TRBJ1-6; D gene uncertain. Specimen: PBMCs from the stem cell graft donor, collected from the stem cell graft. The DNA of the CDR3 is TGTGCCAGCAGTTACTATAATTCACCCCTCCACTTT. It specifies CASSYYNSPLHF.